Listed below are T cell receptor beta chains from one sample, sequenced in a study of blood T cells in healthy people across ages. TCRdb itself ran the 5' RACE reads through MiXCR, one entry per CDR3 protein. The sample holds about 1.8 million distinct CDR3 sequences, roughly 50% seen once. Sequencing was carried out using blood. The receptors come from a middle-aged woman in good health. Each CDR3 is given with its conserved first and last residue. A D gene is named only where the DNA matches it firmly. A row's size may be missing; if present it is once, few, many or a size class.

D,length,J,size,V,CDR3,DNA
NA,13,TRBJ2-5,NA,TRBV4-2,CASSGGYTNEQYF,TGTGCCAGCAGTGGGGGGTATACCAATGAGCAGTACTTC
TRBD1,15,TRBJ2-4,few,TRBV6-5,CASRPGQGARNIQYF,TGTGCCAGCAGGCCGGGACAGGGGGCTAGAAACATTCAGTACTTC
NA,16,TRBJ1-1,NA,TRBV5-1,CASSLVGPMGNTEAFF,TGCGCCAGCAGCTTGGTCGGCCCTATGGGGAACACTGAAGCTTTCTTT
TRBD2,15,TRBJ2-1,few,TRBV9,CASSALAGAYNEQFF,TGTGCCAGCAGCGCCCTAGCGGGAGCATACAATGAGCAGTTCTTC
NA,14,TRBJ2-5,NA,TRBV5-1,CASSPEAGRETQYF,TGCGCCAGCAGCCCGGAAGCAGGGAGAGAGACCCAGTACTTC
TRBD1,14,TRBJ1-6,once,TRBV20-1,CSARQGSETSPHHF,TGCAGTGCGCGACAGGGTTCTGAGACTTCACCCCACCACTTT
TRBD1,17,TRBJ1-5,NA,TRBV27,CASSLWGQGASNQPQHF,TGTGCCAGCAGTTTATGGGGGCAGGGGGCTAGCAATCAGCCCCAGCATTTT
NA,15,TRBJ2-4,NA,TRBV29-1,CSVDLRGTGKNIQYF,TGCAGCGTTGACCTCAGGGGCACAGGAAAAAACATTCAGTACTTC
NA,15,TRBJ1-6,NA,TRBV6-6,CASSYGAGAGSPLHF,TGTGCCAGCAGTTACGGCGCAGGGGCGGGTTCACCCCTCCACTTT
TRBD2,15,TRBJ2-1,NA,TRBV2,CASSEGLAASYEQFF,TGTGCCAGCAGTGAAGGGCTAGCGGCCTCCTACGAGCAGTTCTTC
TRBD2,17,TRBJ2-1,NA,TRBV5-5,CASSLLASGGVYNEQFF,TGTGCCAGCAGCTTGTTGGCTAGCGGGGGGGTCTACAATGAGCAGTTCTTC
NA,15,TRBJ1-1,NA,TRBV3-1,CASSQGRGGFTEAFF,TGTGCCAGCAGCCAAGGCAGGGGTGGCTTCACTGAAGCTTTCTTT
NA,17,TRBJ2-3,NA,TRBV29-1,CSALPSWPPGSTDTQYF,TGCAGCGCCCTCCCCTCGTGGCCCCCTGGTAGCACAGATACGCAGTATTTT
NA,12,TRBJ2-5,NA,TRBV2,CASSGIVETQYF,TGTGCCAGCAGTGGGATTGTGGAGACCCAGTACTTC
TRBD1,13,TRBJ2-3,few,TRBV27,CASSFDTGDPQYF,TGTGCCAGCAGTTTCGACACAGGGGACCCGCAGTATTTT
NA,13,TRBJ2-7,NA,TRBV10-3,CAISERTAYEQYF,TGTGCCATCAGTGAGCGGACAGCCTACGAGCAGTACTTC
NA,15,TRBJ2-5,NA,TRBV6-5,CASSYEGGPQGTQYF,TGTGCCAGCAGTTACGAGGGGGGGCCACAGGGGACCCAGTACTTC
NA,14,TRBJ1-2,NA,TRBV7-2,CASSLAGRSGGYTF,TGTGCCAGCAGCTTAGCTGGACGGTCGGGAGGCTACACCTTC